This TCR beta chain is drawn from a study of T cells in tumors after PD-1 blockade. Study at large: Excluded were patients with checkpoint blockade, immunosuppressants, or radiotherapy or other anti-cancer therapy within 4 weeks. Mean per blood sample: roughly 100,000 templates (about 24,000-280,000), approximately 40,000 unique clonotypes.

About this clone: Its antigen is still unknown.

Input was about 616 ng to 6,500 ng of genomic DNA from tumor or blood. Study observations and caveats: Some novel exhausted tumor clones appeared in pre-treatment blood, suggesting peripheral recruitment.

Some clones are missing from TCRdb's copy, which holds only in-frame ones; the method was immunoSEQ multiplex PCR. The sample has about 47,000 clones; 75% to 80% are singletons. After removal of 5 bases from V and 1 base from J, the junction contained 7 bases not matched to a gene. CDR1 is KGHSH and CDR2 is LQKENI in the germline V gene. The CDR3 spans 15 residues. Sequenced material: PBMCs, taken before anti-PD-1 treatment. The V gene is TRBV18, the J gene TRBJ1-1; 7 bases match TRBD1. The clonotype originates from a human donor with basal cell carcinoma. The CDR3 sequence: CASSTNRGENTEAFF. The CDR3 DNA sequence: TGTGCCAGCTCAACAAACAGGGGCGAGAACACTGAAGCTTTCTTT. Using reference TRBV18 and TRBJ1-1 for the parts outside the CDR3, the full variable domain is NAGVMQNPRHLVRRRGQEARLRCSPMKGHSHVYWYRQLPEEGLKFMVYLQKENIIDESGMPKERFSAEFPKEGPSILRIQQVVRGDSAAYFCASSTNRGENTEAFFGQGTRLTVV.